These 9 T cell receptor beta chains share one sample of origin, sequenced in a study of shared clonotypes between healthy human individuals (dated by TCRdb to 2018 to 2021). Receptor libraries were prepared by the immunoSEQ multiplex PCR assay. TCRdb holds this immuneACCESS table with in-frame rearrangements only. Some clones are missing; in checked studies, unresolved V genes explain under half, and the rest has no known cause. The sample records about 2.1 million clones, approximately 94% of which are singletons. The ten largest make up about 1.8% of the sample. CD8 naive samples were obtained by positive selection for CCR7 among CD45RO-negative cells, yielding a CD45RA+CCR7+ population from which TemRA cells were excluded. The sample was naive CD8+ T cells from PBMCs. The cell subset or site label corresponds to: CD45RA+CCR7+. The receptors were gathered from a man aged 18 to 29 in good health. Some clones in this sample may be carry-over from other donors' samples.

The rearrangement uses TRBV11-2 and TRBJ2-7; D gene uncertain. The CDR3 totals 12 residues. Germline V CDR1 and CDR2: SGHAT, FQNNGV. V gave up 6 bases and J gave up 6 bases, with 12 bases separating them. The CDR3 region has the DNA TGTGCCAGCAGGCCTGGGTGGGGCGAGCAGTACTTC. Translation: CASRPGWGEQYF.

The V call is TRBV5-6, the J call TRBJ1-5; no clear D gene. Germline CDR1 is SGHDT and CDR2 is YYEEEE. Trimming removed 3 bases at V and 4 bases at J, with 11 bases between. The CDR3 consists of 14 residues. CDR3 loop: CASSSPRGNQPQHF. CDR3 coding DNA: TGTGCCAGCAGCTCACCTCGGGGAAATCAGCCCCAGCATTTT. The full variable domain, rest sourced from reference TRBV5-6 and TRBJ1-5, is DAGVTQSPTHLIKTRGQQVTLRCSPKSGHDTVSWYQQALGQGPQFIFQYYEEEERQRGNFPDRFSGHQFPNYSSELNVNALLLGDSALYLCASSSPRGNQPQHFGDGTRLSIL.

V gene TRBV25-1 combines with J gene TRBJ2-1; D remains unclear. Between the trimmed V and J ends, which lost 1 base and 7 bases, there was a span of 17 bases. Germline V gene lookup returns CDR1 MGHDK and CDR2 SYGVNS. This CDR3 is built from 16 residues. The DNA for the CDR3 is TGTGCCAGCAGTGAATTGGCTAGTCCTTTTGGTAATGAGCAGTTCTTC. Translated, it gives CASSELASPFGNEQFF.

A word on this clone: The same CDR3 can be traced to other DNA sequences in this sample. The rearrangement joins TRBV19 to TRBJ1-5; maybe TRBD1 (5 bases). CDR1 is LNHDA and CDR2 is SQIVND in the germline V gene (reference sequence). V was clipped by 1 base and J by 0 bases, with 7 bases between them. The CDR3 is 15 amino acids. The CDR3 DNA reads TGTGCCAGTAGTATAGTGGGGGGTAGCAATCAGCCCCAGCATTTT. It translates to CASSIVGGSNQPQHF. Looking up the rest from reference TRBV19 and TRBJ1-5 gives the full variable domain: DGGITQSPKYLFRKEGQNVTLSCEQNLNHDAMYWYRQDPGQGLRLIYYSQIVNDFQKGDIAEGYSVSREKKESFPLTVTSAQKNPTAFYLCASSIVGGSNQPQHFGDGTRLSIL.

This rearrangement joins TRBV7-6 to TRBJ1-2; the D gene is possibly TRBD1 (5 bases). The CDR3 runs 15 residues. V was trimmed by 4 bases and J by 7 bases, leaving 19 bases between them. Germline V gene data show CDR1 as SGHVS and CDR2 as FNYEAQ. The CDR3 coding sequence is TGTGCCAGCAGCTCCACTATGGGGGTGGGGCGTGGCTACACCTTC. This codes for CASSSTMGVGRGYTF.

This chain links TRBV19 with TRBJ2-6; 7 nucleotides line up with TRBD1. The CDR3 consists of 17 residues. V shed 5 bases, J shed 1 base, and the junction held 8 bases outside the gene matches. Germline V lookup: CDR1 LNHDA, CDR2 SQIVND (reference sequence). In DNA form, the CDR3 reads TGTGCCAGTAGTGTCTGGGACAGAAGTTCTGGGGCCAACGTCCTGACTTTC. Protein: CASSVWDRSSGANVLTF.

The chain joins TRBV28 to TRBJ1-1; D call uncertain. Trimming pared 3 bases from V and 1 base from J, leaving 9 bases between. The germline gives CDR1 MDHEN, CDR2 SYDVKM. This CDR3 spans 14 amino acids. In DNA, the CDR3 is TGTGCCAGCAGTTTTTCACGGACGAACACTGAAGCTTTCTTT. As protein: CASSFSRTNTEAFF.

The rearrangement joins TRBV15 to TRBJ1-2, with D maybe TRBD1 (6 bases). CDR3 size: 15 residues. Per the germline V gene, CDR1 is LNHNV and CDR2 is YYDKDF (reference sequence). Between the trimmed V and J ends, which lost 4 bases and 4 bases, there was a span of 16 bases. CDR3: CATSTERGLGYGYTF. The CDR3 coding sequence is TGTGCCACCAGCACCGAAAGGGGGTTGGGCTATGGCTACACCTTC.

The chain is built from TRBV9 and TRBJ2-7, with D perhaps TRBD1 (5 bases). The ends were cut back, 3 bases at V and 0 bases at J, with 10 bases in the middle. The CDR3 sequence is 14 residues long. Germline-derived CDR1 and CDR2 are SGDLS and YYNGEE. This chain's CDR3 is CASSGGASSYEQYF. CDR3 DNA sequence: TGTGCCAGCAGCGGGGGCGCGAGCTCCTACGAGCAGTACTTC.